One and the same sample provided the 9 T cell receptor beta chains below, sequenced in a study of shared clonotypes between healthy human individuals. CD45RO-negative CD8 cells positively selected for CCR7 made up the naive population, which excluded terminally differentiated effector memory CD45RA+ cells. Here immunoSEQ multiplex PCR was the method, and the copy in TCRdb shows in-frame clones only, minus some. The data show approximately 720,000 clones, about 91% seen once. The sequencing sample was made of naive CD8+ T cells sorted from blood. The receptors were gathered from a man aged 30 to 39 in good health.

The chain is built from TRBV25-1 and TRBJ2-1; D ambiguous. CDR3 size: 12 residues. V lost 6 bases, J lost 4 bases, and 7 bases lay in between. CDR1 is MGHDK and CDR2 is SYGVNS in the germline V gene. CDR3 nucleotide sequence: TGTGCCAGCAGCCTGAAATACAATGAGCAGTTCTTC. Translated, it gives CASSLKYNEQFF.

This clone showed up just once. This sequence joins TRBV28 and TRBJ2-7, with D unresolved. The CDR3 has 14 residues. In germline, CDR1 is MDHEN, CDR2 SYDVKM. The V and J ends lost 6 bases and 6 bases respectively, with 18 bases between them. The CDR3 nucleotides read TGTGCCAGCAGCGATCCAGCCTCAAGTTCCGAGCAGTACTTC. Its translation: CASSDPASSSEQYF.

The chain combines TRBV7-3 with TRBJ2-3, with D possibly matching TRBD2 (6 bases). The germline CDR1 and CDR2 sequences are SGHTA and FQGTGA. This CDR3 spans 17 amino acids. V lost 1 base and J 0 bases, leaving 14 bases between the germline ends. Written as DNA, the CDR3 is TGTGCCAGCAGCTTAAATCAAAGGGCGGGAAGCACAGATACGCAGTATTTT. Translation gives CASSLNQRAGSTDTQYF.

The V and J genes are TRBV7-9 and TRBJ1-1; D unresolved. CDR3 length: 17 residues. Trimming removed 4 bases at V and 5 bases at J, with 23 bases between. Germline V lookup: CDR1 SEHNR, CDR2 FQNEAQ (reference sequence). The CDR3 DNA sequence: TGTGCCAGCAGCTCCAGGACGACCGTCCGGGAGCATACTGAAGCTTTCTTT. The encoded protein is CASSSRTTVREHTEAFF.

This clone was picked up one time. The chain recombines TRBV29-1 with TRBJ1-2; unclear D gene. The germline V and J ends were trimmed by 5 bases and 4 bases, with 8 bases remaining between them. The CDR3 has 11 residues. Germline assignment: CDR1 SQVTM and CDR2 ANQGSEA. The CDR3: CSVPRSYGYTF. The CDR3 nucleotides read TGCAGCGTTCCGCGGAGCTATGGCTACACCTTC.

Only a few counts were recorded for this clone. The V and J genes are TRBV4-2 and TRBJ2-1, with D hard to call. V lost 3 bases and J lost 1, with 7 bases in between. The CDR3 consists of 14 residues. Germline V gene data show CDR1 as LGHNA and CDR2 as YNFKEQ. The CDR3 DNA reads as TGTGCCAGCAGCCAGTCTGGGTCCTACAATGAGCAGTTCTTC. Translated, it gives CASSQSGSYNEQFF.

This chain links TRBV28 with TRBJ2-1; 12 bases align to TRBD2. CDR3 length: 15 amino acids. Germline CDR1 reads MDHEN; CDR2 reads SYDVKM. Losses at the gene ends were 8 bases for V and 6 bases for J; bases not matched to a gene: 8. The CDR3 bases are TGTGCCAGCCCAAACCGGACTAGCGGGATCAATGAGCAGTTCTTC. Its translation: CASPNRTSGINEQFF. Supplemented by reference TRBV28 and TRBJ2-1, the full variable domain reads DVKVTQSSRYLVKRTGEKVFLECVQDMDHENMFWYRQDPGLGLRLIYFSYDVKMKEKGDIPEGYSVSREKKERFSLILESASTNQTSMYLCASPNRTSGINEQFFGPGTRLTVL.

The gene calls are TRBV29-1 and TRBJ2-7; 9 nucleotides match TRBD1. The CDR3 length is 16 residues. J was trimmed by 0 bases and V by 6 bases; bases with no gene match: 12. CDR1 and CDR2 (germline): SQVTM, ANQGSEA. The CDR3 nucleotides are TGCAGCGTCACGGACAGGGGTAGCGGAGACTCCTACGAGCAGTACTTC. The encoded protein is CSVTDRGSGDSYEQYF.

CDR3: CASAQDSNEQFF. For the CDR3, the DNA is TGTGCCAGCGCACAGGACAGCAATGAGCAGTTCTTC. This chain uses TRBV6-5 with TRBJ2-1; D is perhaps TRBD1 (6 bases). The V end was cut by 8 bases, the J end by 6 bases, with 11 bases between. The V gene's germline CDR1 is MNHEY and CDR2 SVGAGI. This CDR3 has 12 residues.